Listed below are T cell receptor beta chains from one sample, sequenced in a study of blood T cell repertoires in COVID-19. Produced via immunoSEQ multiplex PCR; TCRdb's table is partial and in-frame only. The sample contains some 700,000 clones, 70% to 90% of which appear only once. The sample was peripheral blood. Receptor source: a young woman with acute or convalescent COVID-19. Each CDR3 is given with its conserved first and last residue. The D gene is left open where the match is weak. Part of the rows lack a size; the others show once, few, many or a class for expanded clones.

DNA: TGTGCCATCGGGGGAATCTTTCCAGGGGATGGCTACACCTTC
CDR3: CAIGGIFPGDGYTF
D: -
J: TRBJ1-2
size: -
V: TRBV10-3

DNA: TGTGCCAGCAGTGGGGGGACACCGAACACTGAAGCTTTCTTT
CDR3: CASSGGTPNTEAFF
D: -
J: TRBJ1-1
size: once
V: TRBV2

DNA: TGTGCAAGTCGCTTACCGGGGGGGTTTAACTACAATGAGCAGTTCTTC
CDR3: CASRLPGGFNYNEQFF
D: -
J: TRBJ2-1
size: once
V: TRBV12-2

DNA: TGTGCCAGTAGCCTATGGGGCGATACGCAGTATTTT
CDR3: CASSLWGDTQYF
D: -
J: TRBJ2-3
size: -
V: TRBV19

DNA: TGTGCCAGCAGTCCTAAAACAGGGGATGGCTACACCTTC
CDR3: CASSPKTGDGYTF
D: TRBD1
J: TRBJ1-2
size: -
V: TRBV6-5

DNA: TGCGCCAGCAGCACTGGGACAGCCTACGAGCAGTACTTC
CDR3: CASSTGTAYEQYF
D: TRBD1
J: TRBJ2-7
size: -
V: TRBV5-1

DNA: TGTGCCAGCAGCCGGGGGGCCCCCGACACCGGGGAGCTGTTTTTT
CDR3: CASSRGAPDTGELFF
D: -
J: TRBJ2-2
size: -
V: TRBV9

DNA: TGTGCCAGCAGCGTGGCGGGGGAAACCTACAATGAGCAGTTCTTC
CDR3: CASSVAGETYNEQFF
D: TRBD2
J: TRBJ2-1
size: -
V: TRBV9

DNA: TGTGCCAGTTGTACAGGCAATGAAAAACTGTTTTTT
CDR3: CASCTGNEKLFF
D: -
J: TRBJ1-4
size: -
V: TRBV19

DNA: TGTGCCAGCAGTTACGTTGGGGAGTCTCGGGGCTACACCTTC
CDR3: CASSYVGESRGYTF
D: -
J: TRBJ1-2
size: -
V: TRBV6-6

DNA: TGTGCCAGCAGTCTTAGCGGGGGGGCCTATGAGCAGTTCTTC
CDR3: CASSLSGGAYEQFF
D: TRBD2
J: TRBJ2-1
size: -
V: TRBV2

DNA: TGTGCCAGCAGTTACTCCGACAGGGGGAATTATGGCTACACCTTC
CDR3: CASSYSDRGNYGYTF
D: TRBD1
J: TRBJ1-2
size: -
V: TRBV6-5

DNA: TGTGCCAGCAGCTCACCAGACAGGGGAGGCACAGATACGCAGTATTTT
CDR3: CASSSPDRGGTDTQYF
D: TRBD1
J: TRBJ2-3
size: -
V: TRBV7-3

DNA: TGTGCCAGCAGCTCCCCAAGAGGGGGCCACGAGCAGTACTTC
CDR3: CASSSPRGGHEQYF
D: TRBD1
J: TRBJ2-7
size: -
V: TRBV5-4

DNA: TGTGCCAGCAGCTTTCAGGACTATGGCTACACCTTC
CDR3: CASSFQDYGYTF
D: -
J: TRBJ1-2
size: few
V: TRBV5-5

DNA: TGTGCCAGCAGCTACGGCGGTAATTCACCCCTCCACTTT
CDR3: CASSYGGNSPLHF
D: -
J: TRBJ1-6
size: -
V: TRBV11-2

DNA: TGCAGCGTTGAGGACAGCCAGAACTATGGCTACACCTTC
CDR3: CSVEDSQNYGYTF
D: -
J: TRBJ1-2
size: -
V: TRBV29-1

DNA: TGTGCCAGCAGCCGAATCAGGGGATCCTCTGGAAACACCATATATTTT
CDR3: CASSRIRGSSGNTIYF
D: -
J: TRBJ1-3
size: -
V: TRBV7-9

DNA: TGTGCCAGCAGTTTATTTGCGGGGGTCGAGCAGTACTTC
CDR3: CASSLFAGVEQYF
D: TRBD2
J: TRBJ2-7
size: -
V: TRBV27

DNA: TGTGCCAGTAGTAGGGGACAGTACGAGCAGTACTTC
CDR3: CASSRGQYEQYF
D: TRBD1
J: TRBJ2-7
size: once
V: TRBV19

DNA: TGTGCCAGCAGCTTTAGCGGGGGGTCCTACGAGCAGTACTTC
CDR3: CASSFSGGSYEQYF
D: TRBD2
J: TRBJ2-7
size: -
V: TRBV7-8

DNA: TGTGCCAGCAGCTTGACAGGGGGCGCGGGAGAGCAGTACTTC
CDR3: CASSLTGGAGEQYF
D: TRBD1
J: TRBJ2-7
size: -
V: TRBV7-2

DNA: TGTGCCATGCAGCGGGGCGGAGCTTTCGATGAGCAGTTCTTC
CDR3: CAMQRGGAFDEQFF
D: TRBD2
J: TRBJ2-1
size: -
V: TRBV10-3

DNA: TGTGCCAGCAGATTTACGGACAGAAACAATGAGCAGTTCTTC
CDR3: CASRFTDRNNEQFF
D: -
J: TRBJ2-1
size: -
V: TRBV27

DNA: TGTGCCAGTAGTCCACTAGCGGGGGGATTGCCCGGGGAGCTGTTTTTT
CDR3: CASSPLAGGLPGELFF
D: TRBD2
J: TRBJ2-2
size: -
V: TRBV19

DNA: TGTGCCAGCAGTTCAGGTTTGAACACTGAAGCTTTCTTT
CDR3: CASSSGLNTEAFF
D: -
J: TRBJ1-1
size: -
V: TRBV9

DNA: TGTGCCAGCAGTGAATGGGAGGGGTTGGTAGCTTTCTTT
CDR3: CASSEWEGLVAFF
D: -
J: TRBJ1-1
size: once
V: TRBV25-1

DNA: TGTGCCAGCAGCTTACGGGACAGGGGTAAACGTACTGAAGCTTTCTTT
CDR3: CASSLRDRGKRTEAFF
D: TRBD1
J: TRBJ1-1
size: -
V: TRBV7-2

DNA: TGTGCCAGCAGCGTAGATGTGGGAGACAATCAGCCCCAGCATTTT
CDR3: CASSVDVGDNQPQHF
D: -
J: TRBJ1-5
size: -
V: TRBV9

DNA: TGTGCCTGGAGTCGCGACAGGGAATCACCCCTCCACTTT
CDR3: CAWSRDRESPLHF
D: TRBD1
J: TRBJ1-6
size: -
V: TRBV30

DNA: TGTGCCTGGAGTGTTTCAAGGGGTTGGACTGAAGCTTTCTTT
CDR3: CAWSVSRGWTEAFF
D: -
J: TRBJ1-1
size: once
V: TRBV30

DNA: TGTGCCAGCAGGTGGGGACAGGGCGGTGGCTACACCTTC
CDR3: CASRWGQGGGYTF
D: TRBD1
J: TRBJ1-2
size: -
V: TRBV7-9

DNA: TGTGCCAGCAGCTTGGGGTCGCGGCTGGACAGGGGGGATTTCTATGGCTACACCTTC
CDR3: CASSLGSRLDRGDFYGYTF
D: TRBD1
J: TRBJ1-2
size: -
V: TRBV5-5

DNA: TGCGCCAGCAGCTCACAGGGCGGAGCTAACTATGGCTACACCTTC
CDR3: CASSSQGGANYGYTF
D: -
J: TRBJ1-2
size: -
V: TRBV4-1

DNA: TGCGCCAGCAGCTTATCCAAAGCCCATGAAGCTTTCTTT
CDR3: CASSLSKAHEAFF
D: -
J: TRBJ1-1
size: -
V: TRBV5-1

DNA: TGTGCCAGCAGCCCCGGGACAGGGGGAAATGAGCAGTTCTTC
CDR3: CASSPGTGGNEQFF
D: TRBD1
J: TRBJ2-1
size: -
V: TRBV7-9

DNA: TGTGCCTGCCCCCGGGACACTAACTATGGCTACACCTTC
CDR3: CACPRDTNYGYTF
D: -
J: TRBJ1-2
size: -
V: TRBV30

DNA: TGCGCCAGCCGGCTTGGGGCAGGGGTGAACACTGAAGCTTTCTTT
CDR3: CASRLGAGVNTEAFF
D: -
J: TRBJ1-1
size: -
V: TRBV5-1

DNA: TGCGCCAGCAGCTTGGACTCACAGGGGAACGGCTACACCTTC
CDR3: CASSLDSQGNGYTF
D: TRBD1
J: TRBJ1-2
size: -
V: TRBV5-1

DNA: TGCGCCAGCAGCCGATTCGGGGGAGGCCCCGCAACTAATGAAAAACTGTTTTTT
CDR3: CASSRFGGGPATNEKLFF
D: -
J: TRBJ1-4
size: -
V: TRBV5-1

DNA: TGTGCCAGCAGTGTTGGAGGGGATTTTGGTTCACCCCTCCACTTT
CDR3: CASSVGGDFGSPLHF
D: -
J: TRBJ1-6
size: -
V: TRBV25-1

DNA: TGCGCCAGCAGCTTGTCAATCCGGGCTTCGGGGGAGACCCAGTACTTC
CDR3: CASSLSIRASGETQYF
D: -
J: TRBJ2-5
size: -
V: TRBV5-1

DNA: TGTGCCAGCAGTTACCAATTCTACAGCACCGGGGAGCTGTTTTTT
CDR3: CASSYQFYSTGELFF
D: -
J: TRBJ2-2
size: -
V: TRBV6-5

DNA: TGCGCCAGCAGCATCCGGACTAGCAACACAGATACGCAGTATTTT
CDR3: CASSIRTSNTDTQYF
D: TRBD2
J: TRBJ2-3
size: -
V: TRBV5-1

DNA: TGTGCCAGTAGTGACTACACAGGGAATGAAAAACTGTTTTTT
CDR3: CASSDYTGNEKLFF
D: -
J: TRBJ1-4
size: -
V: TRBV19

DNA: TGTGCCAGCAGCTTTATGGTCAGGGGGACCGGGGAGCTGTTTTTT
CDR3: CASSFMVRGTGELFF
D: TRBD1
J: TRBJ2-2
size: -
V: TRBV7-2

DNA: TGTGCCAGCAGCCATATCGCCGGGGTCGGCACTGAAGCTTTCTTT
CDR3: CASSHIAGVGTEAFF
D: -
J: TRBJ1-1
size: -
V: TRBV14

DNA: TGTGCCAGCAGCTTCTTAAACCCGGCAGATACGCAGTATTTT
CDR3: CASSFLNPADTQYF
D: -
J: TRBJ2-3
size: once
V: TRBV7-9

DNA: TGTGCCAGCAGTTTATCGACAGGTGGGGCCTATGGCTACACCTTC
CDR3: CASSLSTGGAYGYTF
D: -
J: TRBJ1-2
size: -
V: TRBV27

DNA: TGCAGCGTAGTTTTGACAGGGGGCAATCAGCCCCAGCATTTT
CDR3: CSVVLTGGNQPQHF
D: TRBD1
J: TRBJ1-5
size: -
V: TRBV29-1

DNA: TGTGCCAGTAGTACGCACAGGGGTGGTAATGAGCAGTTCTTC
CDR3: CASSTHRGGNEQFF
D: TRBD1
J: TRBJ2-1
size: -
V: TRBV19

DNA: TGCAGCGTTGGAGTGGTAGCGGCCCCCTACGAGCAGTACTTC
CDR3: CSVGVVAAPYEQYF
D: -
J: TRBJ2-7
size: -
V: TRBV29-1

DNA: TGTGCCAGCAGCCGTTTTGTGGGGGCCACTGAAGCTTTCTTT
CDR3: CASSRFVGATEAFF
D: -
J: TRBJ1-1
size: -
V: TRBV4-2

DNA: TGCGCCAGCAGCCCCAGGGATGACTATGGCTACACCTTC
CDR3: CASSPRDDYGYTF
D: -
J: TRBJ1-2
size: -
V: TRBV5-1

DNA: TGTGCCACTCGGGACAGAGCCACAGATACGCAGTATTTT
CDR3: CATRDRATDTQYF
D: TRBD1
J: TRBJ2-3
size: -
V: TRBV19

DNA: TGTGCCAGCACCCACCCCACTGGGGACTGGCCTTTCCACTTT
CDR3: CASTHPTGDWPFHF
D: -
J: TRBJ1-6
size: -
V: TRBV7-2

DNA: TGTGCTAGTGGTTTGTCCCGACTAGCGGGGAGTCAAAACATTCAGTACTTC
CDR3: CASGLSRLAGSQNIQYF
D: TRBD2
J: TRBJ2-4
size: -
V: TRBV12-5

DNA: TGCGCCAGCAGCTCCTACGCCGGGGGGCGCTACGAGCAGTACTTC
CDR3: CASSSYAGGRYEQYF
D: -
J: TRBJ2-7
size: -
V: TRBV5-1

DNA: TGCGCCAGCAGCCAAGATCCCCAGGGAGGATACGAGCAGTACTTC
CDR3: CASSQDPQGGYEQYF
D: -
J: TRBJ2-7
size: -
V: TRBV4-1